This T cell receptor (beta chain) was sequenced for a study of blood T cell repertoires in COVID-19. Study-wide context: Samples taken during acute and convalescent COVID-19 were collected in the United States, Italy and Spain.

Original analysis: Estimates of nucleated cell counts were drawn from the amplification of reference gene primers. Produced via immunoSEQ multiplex PCR; TCRdb's table is partial and in-frame only. V, J and clone size are taken as reported in that table, and D and trimming were inferred from the DNA itself. The sample shows fewer than 400,000 clones, around nine tenths of them seen only once. Participant age was roughly 18 to 100 years, and participants resided in approximately 25 US areas. Symptom resolution, clearance, or two negative PCRs marked the recovered donors of Cohort 3. The V gene's germline CDR1 is PRHDT and CDR2 FYEKMQ (reference sequence). This CDR3 contains 15 residues. V lost 6 bases and J 4 bases, leaving 18 bases between the germline ends.

Sequencing input: PBMCs or T cells enriched from blood (not recorded which). The sequence derives from a woman younger than 45 who had recovered from COVID-19. The chain has TRBV13 and TRBJ1-2; D might be TRBD1 (5 bases). The chain's CDR3 is CASRPGHPRIYGYTF. In DNA form, the CDR3 reads TGTGCCAGCAGGCCCGGACATCCCCGTATCTATGGCTACACCTTC.